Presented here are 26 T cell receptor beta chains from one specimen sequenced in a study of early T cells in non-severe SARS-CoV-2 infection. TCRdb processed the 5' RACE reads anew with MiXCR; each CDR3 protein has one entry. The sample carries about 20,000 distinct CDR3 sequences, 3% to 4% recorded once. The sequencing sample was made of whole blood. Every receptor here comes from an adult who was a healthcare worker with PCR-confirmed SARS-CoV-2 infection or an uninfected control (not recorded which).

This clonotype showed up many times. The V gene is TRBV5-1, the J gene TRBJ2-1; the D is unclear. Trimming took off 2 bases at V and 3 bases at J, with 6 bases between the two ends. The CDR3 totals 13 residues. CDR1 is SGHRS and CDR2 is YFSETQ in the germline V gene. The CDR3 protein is CASSFDGYNEQFF. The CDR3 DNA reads TGCGCCAGCAGCTTCGACGGCTACAATGAGCAGTTCTTC.

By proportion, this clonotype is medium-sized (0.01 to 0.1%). The CDR3 DNA reads as TGTGCCAGCAGCTTAGTCAGAGAAGAGACCCAGTACTTC. It translates to CASSLVREETQYF. V usage is TRBV11-2 and J usage is TRBJ2-5, with D unresolved. CDR3 length: 13 amino acids. V was shortened by 1 base and J by 3 bases, with 6 bases between the two germline ends. CDR1 and CDR2 (germline): SGHAT, FQNNGV.

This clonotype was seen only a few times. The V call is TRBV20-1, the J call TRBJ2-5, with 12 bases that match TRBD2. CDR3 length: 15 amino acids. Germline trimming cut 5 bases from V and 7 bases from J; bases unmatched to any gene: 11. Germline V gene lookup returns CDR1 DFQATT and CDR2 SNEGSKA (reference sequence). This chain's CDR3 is CSAGSLAGGAGTQYF. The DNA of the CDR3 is TGCAGTGCTGGAAGTCTAGCGGGGGGGGCCGGGACCCAGTACTTC.

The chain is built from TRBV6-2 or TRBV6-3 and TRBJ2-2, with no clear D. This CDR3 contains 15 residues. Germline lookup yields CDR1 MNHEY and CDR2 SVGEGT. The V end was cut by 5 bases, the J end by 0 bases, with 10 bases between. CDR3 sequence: CASSPSYTNTGELFF. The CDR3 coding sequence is TGTGCCAGCAGTCCCTCCTACACGAACACCGGGGAGCTGTTTTTT.

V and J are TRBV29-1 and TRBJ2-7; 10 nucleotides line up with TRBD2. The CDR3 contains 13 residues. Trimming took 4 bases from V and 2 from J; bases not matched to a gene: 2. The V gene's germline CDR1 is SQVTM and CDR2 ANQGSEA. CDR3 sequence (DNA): TGCAGCGTTGGCCTAGCGGGAGCCTACGAGCAGTACTTC. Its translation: CSVGLAGAYEQYF.

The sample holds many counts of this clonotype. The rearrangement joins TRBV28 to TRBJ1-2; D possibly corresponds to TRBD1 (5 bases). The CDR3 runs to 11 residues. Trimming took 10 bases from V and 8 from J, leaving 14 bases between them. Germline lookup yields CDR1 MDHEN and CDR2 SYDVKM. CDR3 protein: CAIIQGEGYTF. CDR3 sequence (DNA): TGTGCCATCATTCAGGGTGAAGGCTACACCTTC.

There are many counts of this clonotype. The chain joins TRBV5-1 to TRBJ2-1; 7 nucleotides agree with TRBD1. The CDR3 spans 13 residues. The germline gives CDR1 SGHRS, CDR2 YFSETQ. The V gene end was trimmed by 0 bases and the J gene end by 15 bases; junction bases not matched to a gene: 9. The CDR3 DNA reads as TGCGCCAGCAGCTTGGCCAGGGGGTACGCTACGTTCTTC. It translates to CASSLARGYATFF. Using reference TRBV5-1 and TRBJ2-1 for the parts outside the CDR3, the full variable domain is KAGVTQTPRYLIKTRGQQVTLSCSPISGHRSVSWYQQTPGQGLQFLFEYFSETQRNKGNFPGRFSGRQFSNSRSEMNVSTLELGDSALYLCASSLARGYATFFGPGTRLTVL.

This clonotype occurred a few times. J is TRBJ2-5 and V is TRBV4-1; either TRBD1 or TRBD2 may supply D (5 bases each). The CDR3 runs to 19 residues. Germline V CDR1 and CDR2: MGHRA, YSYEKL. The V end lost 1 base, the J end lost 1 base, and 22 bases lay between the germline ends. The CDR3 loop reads CASSQVRGIMWGSQETQYF. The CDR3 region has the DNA TGCGCCAGCAGCCAAGTTAGAGGGATCATGTGGGGGTCCCAAGAGACCCAGTACTTC.

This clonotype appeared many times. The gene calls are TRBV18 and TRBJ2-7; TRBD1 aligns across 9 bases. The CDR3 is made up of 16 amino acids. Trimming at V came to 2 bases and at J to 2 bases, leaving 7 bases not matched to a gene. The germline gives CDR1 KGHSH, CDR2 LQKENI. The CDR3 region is CASSPGGQGTPYEQYF. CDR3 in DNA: TGTGCCAGCTCACCAGGAGGACAGGGGACCCCCTACGAGCAGTACTTC.

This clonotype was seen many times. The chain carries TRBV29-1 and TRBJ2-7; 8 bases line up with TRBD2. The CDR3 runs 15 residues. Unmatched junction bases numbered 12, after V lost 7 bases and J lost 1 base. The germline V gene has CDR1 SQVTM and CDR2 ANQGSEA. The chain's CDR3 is CSASQASGPSYEQYF. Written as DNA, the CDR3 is TGCAGCGCTTCCCAGGCTAGCGGGCCTTCCTACGAGCAGTACTTC.

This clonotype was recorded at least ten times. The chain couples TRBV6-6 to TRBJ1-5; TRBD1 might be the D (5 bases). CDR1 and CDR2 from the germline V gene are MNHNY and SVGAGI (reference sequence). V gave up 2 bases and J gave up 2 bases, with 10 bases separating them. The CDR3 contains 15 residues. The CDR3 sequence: CASSYGGIGNQPQHF. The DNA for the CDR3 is TGTGCCAGCAGTTACGGGGGTATCGGCAATCAGCCCCAGCATTTT.

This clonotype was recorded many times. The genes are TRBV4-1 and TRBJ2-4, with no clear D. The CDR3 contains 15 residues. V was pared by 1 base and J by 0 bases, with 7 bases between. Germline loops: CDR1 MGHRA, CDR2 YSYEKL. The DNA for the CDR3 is TGCGCCAGCAGCCAAGGCACGGTAGCCAAAAACATTCAGTACTTC. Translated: CASSQGTVAKNIQYF.

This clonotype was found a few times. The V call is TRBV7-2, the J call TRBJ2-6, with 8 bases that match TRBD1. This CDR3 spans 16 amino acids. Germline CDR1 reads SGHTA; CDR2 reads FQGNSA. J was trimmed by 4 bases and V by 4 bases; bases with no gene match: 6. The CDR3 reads CASSSQGARGANVLTF. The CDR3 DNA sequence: TGTGCCAGCAGCTCTCAGGGGGCGCGGGGGGCCAACGTCCTGACTTTC.

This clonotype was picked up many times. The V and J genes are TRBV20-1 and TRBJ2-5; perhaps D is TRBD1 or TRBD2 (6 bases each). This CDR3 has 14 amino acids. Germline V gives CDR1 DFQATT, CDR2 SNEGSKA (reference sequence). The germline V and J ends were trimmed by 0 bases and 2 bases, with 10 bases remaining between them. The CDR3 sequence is CSARDRRGQETQYF. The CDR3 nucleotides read TGCAGTGCTAGAGATCGGAGGGGGCAAGAGACCCAGTACTTC.

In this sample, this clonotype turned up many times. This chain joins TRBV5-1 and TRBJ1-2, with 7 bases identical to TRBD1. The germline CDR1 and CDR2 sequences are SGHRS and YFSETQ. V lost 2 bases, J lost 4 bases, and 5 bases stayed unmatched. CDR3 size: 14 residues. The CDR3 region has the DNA TGCGCCAGCAGCTTCTTGGACAGGCGCTATGGCTACACCTTC. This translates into CASSFLDRRYGYTF.

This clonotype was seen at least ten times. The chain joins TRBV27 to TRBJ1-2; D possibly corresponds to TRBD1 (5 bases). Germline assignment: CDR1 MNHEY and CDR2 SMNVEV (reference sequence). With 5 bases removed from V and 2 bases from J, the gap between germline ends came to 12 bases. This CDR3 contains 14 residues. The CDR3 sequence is CASSLRDSNYGYTF. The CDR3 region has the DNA TGTGCCAGCAGTCTCAGGGACTCCAACTATGGCTACACCTTC.

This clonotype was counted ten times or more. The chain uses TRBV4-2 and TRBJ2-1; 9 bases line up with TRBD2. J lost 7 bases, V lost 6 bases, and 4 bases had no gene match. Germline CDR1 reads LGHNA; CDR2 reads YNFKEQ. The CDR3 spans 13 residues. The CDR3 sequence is CASSSGSGNEQFF. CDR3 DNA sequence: TGTGCCAGCAGTAGCGGGAGTGGGAATGAGCAGTTCTTC.

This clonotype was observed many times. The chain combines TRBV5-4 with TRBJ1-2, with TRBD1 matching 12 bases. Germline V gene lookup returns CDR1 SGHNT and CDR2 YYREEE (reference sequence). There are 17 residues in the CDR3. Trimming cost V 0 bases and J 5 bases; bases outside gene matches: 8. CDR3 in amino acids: CASSLVGQGAFEYGYTF. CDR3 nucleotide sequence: TGTGCCAGCAGCTTGGTGGGACAGGGGGCCTTTGAGTATGGCTACACCTTC. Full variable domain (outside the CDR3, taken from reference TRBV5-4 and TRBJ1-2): ETGVTQSPTHLIKTRGQQVTLRCSSQSGHNTVSWYQQALGQGPQFIFQYYREEENGRGNFPPRFSGLQFPNYSSELNVNALELDDSALYLCASSLVGQGAFEYGYTFGSGTRLTVV.

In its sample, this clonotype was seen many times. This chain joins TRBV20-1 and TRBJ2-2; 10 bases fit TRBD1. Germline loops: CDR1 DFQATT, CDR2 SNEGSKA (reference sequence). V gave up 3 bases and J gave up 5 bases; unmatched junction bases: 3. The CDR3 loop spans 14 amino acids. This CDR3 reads CSASEDRGTGELFF. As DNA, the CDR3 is TGCAGTGCTAGTGAGGACAGGGGGACCGGGGAGCTGTTTTTT.

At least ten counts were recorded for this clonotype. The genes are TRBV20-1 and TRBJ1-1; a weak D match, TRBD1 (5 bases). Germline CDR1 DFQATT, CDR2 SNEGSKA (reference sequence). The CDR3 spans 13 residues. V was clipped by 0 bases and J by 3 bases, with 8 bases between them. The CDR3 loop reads CSARDRDYTEAFF. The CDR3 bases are TGCAGTGCTAGAGACAGGGATTACACTGAAGCTTTCTTT.

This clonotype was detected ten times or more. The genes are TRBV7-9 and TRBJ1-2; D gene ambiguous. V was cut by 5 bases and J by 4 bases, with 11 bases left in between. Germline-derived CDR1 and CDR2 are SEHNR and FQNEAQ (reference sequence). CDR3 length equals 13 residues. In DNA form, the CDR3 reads TGTGCCAGCAGCCCGGTACACGGCTATGGCTACACCTTC. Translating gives CASSPVHGYGYTF.

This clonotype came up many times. The CDR3 DNA is TGCAGCGTTGAAGGAACAGGGGTTGAAGCTTTCTTT. Protein sequence: CSVEGTGVEAFF. V gene TRBV29-1 combines with J gene TRBJ1-1; 7 bases agree with TRBD1. J was trimmed by 7 bases and V by 1 base; bases with no gene match: 3. Per the germline V gene, CDR1 is SQVTM and CDR2 is ANQGSEA. CDR3 size: 12 residues.

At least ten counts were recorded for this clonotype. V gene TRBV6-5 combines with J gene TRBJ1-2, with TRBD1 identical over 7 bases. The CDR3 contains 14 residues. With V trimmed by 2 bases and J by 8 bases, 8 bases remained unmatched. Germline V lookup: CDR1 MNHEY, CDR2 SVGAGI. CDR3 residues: CASSYAGDRGGYTF. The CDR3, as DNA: TGTGCCAGCAGTTACGCGGGGGACAGAGGGGGCTACACCTTC.

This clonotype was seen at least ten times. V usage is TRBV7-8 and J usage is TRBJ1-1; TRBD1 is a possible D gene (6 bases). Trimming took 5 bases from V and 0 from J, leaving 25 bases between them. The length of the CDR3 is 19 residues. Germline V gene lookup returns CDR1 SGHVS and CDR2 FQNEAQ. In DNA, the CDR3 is TGTGCCAGCAGCCACACAACAGGGCGAAAGACCCGTATGAACACTGAAGCTTTCTTT. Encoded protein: CASSHTTGRKTRMNTEAFF.

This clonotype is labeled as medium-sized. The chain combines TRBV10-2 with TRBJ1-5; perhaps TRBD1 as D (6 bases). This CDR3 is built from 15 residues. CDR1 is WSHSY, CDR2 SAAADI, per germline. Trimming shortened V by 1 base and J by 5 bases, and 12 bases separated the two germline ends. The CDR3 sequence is CASSELLGAYQPQHF. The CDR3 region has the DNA TGCGCCAGCAGTGAGTTGTTGGGGGCTTATCAGCCCCAGCATTTT.

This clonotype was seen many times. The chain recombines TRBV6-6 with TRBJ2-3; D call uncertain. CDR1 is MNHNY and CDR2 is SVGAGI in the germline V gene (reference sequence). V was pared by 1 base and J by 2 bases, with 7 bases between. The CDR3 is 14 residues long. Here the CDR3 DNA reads TGTGCCAGCAGTTACTTTAAACCCACAGATACGCAGTATTTT. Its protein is CASSYFKPTDTQYF.